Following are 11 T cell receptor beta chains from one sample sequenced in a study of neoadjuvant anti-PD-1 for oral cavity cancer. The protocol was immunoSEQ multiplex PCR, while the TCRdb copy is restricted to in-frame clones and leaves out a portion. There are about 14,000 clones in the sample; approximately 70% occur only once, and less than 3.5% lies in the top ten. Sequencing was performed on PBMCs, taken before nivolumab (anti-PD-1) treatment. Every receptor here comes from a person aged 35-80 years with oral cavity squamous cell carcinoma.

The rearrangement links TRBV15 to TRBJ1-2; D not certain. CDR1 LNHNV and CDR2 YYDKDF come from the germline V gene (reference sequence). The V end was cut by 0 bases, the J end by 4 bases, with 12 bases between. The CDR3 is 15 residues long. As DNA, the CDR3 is TGTGCCACCAGCAGAGATAAGCCCTCTCTCTATGGCTACACCTTC. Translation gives CATSRDKPSLYGYTF.

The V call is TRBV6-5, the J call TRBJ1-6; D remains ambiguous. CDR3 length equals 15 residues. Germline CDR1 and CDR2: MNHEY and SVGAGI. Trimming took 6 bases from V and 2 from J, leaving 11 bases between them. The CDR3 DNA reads TGTGCCAGCAGCGGAGGAATAACCTATAATTCACCCCTCCACTTT. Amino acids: CASSGGITYNSPLHF.

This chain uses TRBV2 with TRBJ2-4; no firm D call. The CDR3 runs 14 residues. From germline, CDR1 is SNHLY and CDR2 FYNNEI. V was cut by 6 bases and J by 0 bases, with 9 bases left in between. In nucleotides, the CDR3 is TGTGCCAGCAGCATTCCTCTAGCCAAAAACATTCAGTACTTC. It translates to CASSIPLAKNIQYF.

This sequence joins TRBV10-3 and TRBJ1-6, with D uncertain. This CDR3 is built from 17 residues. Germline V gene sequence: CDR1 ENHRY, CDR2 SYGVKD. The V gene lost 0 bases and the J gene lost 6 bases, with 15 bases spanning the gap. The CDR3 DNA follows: TGTGCCATCAGTGAGTCTGGCTTAGGGTCCCCTAATTCACCCCTCCACTTT. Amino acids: CAISESGLGSPNSPLHF.

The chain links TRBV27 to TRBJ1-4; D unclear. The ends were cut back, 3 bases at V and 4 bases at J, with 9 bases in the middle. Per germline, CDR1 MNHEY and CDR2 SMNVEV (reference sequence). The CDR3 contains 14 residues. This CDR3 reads CASSLAGGNEKLFF. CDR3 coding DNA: TGTGCCAGCAGTTTGGCAGGCGGTAATGAAAAACTGTTTTTT.

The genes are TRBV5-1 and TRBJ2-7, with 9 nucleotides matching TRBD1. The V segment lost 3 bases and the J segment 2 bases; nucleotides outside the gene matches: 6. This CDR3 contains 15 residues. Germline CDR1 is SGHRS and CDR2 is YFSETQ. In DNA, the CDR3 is TGCGCCAGCAGCTGGGGGGACAGGGTCCCCTACGAGCAGTACTTC. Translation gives CASSWGDRVPYEQYF.

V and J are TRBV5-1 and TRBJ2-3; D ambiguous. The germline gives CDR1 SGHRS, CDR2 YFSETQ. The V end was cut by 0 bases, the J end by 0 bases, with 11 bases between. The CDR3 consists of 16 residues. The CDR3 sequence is CASSLAVALSTDTQYF. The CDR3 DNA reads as TGCGCCAGCAGCTTGGCCGTCGCGTTAAGCACAGATACGCAGTATTTT.

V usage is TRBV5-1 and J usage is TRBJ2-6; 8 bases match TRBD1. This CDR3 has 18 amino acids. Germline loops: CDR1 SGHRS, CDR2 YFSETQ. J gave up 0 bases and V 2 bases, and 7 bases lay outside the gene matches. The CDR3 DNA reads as TGCGCCAGCAGCTTCCTCCCGGGACAGGCCTCTGGGGCCAACGTCCTGACTTTC. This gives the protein CASSFLPGQASGANVLTF. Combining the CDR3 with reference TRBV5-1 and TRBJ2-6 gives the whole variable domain KAGVTQTPRYLIKTRGQQVTLSCSPISGHRSVSWYQQTPGQGLQFLFEYFSETQRNKGNFPGRFSGRQFSNSRSEMNVSTLELGDSALYLCASSFLPGQASGANVLTFGAGSRLTVL.

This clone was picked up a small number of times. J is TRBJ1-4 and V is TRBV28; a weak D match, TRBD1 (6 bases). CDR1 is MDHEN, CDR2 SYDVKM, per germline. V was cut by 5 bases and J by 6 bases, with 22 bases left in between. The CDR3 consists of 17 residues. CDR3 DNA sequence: TGTGCCAGCAGTCTAACCCGGCTCAGGGGTTTGGATGAAAAACTGTTTTTT. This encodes CASSLTRLRGLDEKLFF.

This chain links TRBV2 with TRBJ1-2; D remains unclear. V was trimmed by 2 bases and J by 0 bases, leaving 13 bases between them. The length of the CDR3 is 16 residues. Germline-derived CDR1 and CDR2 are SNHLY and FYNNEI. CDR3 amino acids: CASSESPLKTNYGYTF. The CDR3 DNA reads TGTGCCAGCAGTGAATCCCCCTTAAAAACTAACTATGGCTACACCTTC.

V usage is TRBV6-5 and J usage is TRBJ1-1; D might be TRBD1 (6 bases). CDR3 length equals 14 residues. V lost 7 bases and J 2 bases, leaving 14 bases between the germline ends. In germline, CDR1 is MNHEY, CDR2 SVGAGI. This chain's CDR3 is CASTMRGGNTEAFF. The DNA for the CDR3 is TGTGCCAGCACGATGAGGGGGGGAAACACTGAAGCTTTCTTT.